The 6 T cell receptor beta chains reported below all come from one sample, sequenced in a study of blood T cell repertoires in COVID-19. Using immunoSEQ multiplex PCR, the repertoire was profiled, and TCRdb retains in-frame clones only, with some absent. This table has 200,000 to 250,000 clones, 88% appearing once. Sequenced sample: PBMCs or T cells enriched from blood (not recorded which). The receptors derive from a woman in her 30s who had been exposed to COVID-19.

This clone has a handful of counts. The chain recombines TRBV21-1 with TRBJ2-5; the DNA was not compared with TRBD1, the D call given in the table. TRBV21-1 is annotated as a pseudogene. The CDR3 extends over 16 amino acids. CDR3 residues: CASSCRKGDPQETQYF. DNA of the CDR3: TGTGCCAGCAGCTGCCGAAAGGGGGATCCCCAAGAGACCCAGTACTTC.

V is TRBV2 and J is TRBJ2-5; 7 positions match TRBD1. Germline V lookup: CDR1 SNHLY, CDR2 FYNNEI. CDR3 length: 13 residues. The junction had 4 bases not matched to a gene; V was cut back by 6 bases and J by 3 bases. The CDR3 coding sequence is TGTGCCAGCAGGACAGGGCCCGAAGAGACCCAGTACTTC. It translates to CASRTGPEETQYF.

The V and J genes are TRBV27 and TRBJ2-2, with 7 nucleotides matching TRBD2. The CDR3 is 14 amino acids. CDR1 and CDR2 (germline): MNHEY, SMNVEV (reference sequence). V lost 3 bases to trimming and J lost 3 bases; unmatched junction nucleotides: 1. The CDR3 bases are TGTGCCAGCAGTTTCCGGGAGGACACCGGGGAGCTGTTTTTT. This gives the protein CASSFREDTGELFF.

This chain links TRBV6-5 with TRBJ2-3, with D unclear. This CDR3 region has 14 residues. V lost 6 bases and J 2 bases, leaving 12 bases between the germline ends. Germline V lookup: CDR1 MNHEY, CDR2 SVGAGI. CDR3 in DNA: TGTGCCAGCAGCCCAAGACATTCCACAGATACGCAGTATTTT. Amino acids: CASSPRHSTDTQYF.

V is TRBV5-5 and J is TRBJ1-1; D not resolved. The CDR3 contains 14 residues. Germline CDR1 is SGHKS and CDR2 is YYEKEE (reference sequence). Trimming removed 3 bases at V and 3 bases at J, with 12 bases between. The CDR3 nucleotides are TGTGCCAGCAGCTCGAGGGCGCGGGACACTGAAGCTTTCTTT. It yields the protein CASSSRARDTEAFF.

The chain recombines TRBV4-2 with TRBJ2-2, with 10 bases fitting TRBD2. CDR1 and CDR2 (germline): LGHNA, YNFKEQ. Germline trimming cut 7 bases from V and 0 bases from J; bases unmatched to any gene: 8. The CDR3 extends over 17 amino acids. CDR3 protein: CASNLRTSGTNTGELFF. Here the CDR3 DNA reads TGTGCCAGCAACCTTAGGACTAGCGGAACGAACACCGGGGAGCTGTTTTTT.